What follows are 20 T cell receptor beta chains derived from one specimen sequenced in a study of T cells expressing NK-cell markers. TCRdb derives one entry per CDR3 protein from the 5' RACE reads, leaving out DNA. The sample shows around 280,000 distinct CDR3 sequences, and about 0.4% sits with its ten largest clones. Sequenced input: blood T cells: a sorted CD56 or NKG2C T cell subset, CD4+ or CD8+ T cells, or bulk PBMC T cells (not recorded which). All receptors derive from a man between 18 and 35 years old in good health.

The chain uses TRBV5-1 and TRBJ2-2; TCRdb outputs TRBD2, but without DNA this stays unchecked. Germline-derived CDR1 and CDR2 are SGHRS and YFSETQ. The CDR3 loop spans 17 amino acids. CDR3: CASRLAGELTNTGELFF.

The chain recombines TRBV9 with TRBJ2-3. This CDR3 comprises 13 residues. Germline V gene sequence: CDR1 SGDLS, CDR2 YYNGEE. The CDR3 loop is CASSGSVTDTQYF.

This rearrangement joins TRBV5-4 to TRBJ2-1; TCRdb lists TRBD2, though no DNA is available to test this call. The CDR3 has 17 residues. CDR1 SGHNT and CDR2 YYREEE come from the germline V gene (reference sequence). The CDR3: CASSLARTSGSWNEQFF.

This chain links TRBV30 with TRBJ2-1; with no DNA, the TCRdb D assignment of TRBD2 cannot be verified. The CDR3 runs to 17 residues. The germline V gene encodes CDR1 GTSNPN and CDR2 SVGIG (reference sequence). CDR3 loop: CAWSQSREREIHNEQFF.

The chain links TRBV20-1 to TRBJ2-7; as DNA is missing, the TRBD2 call by TCRdb cannot be tested. The CDR3 covers 16 residues. From germline, CDR1 is DFQATT and CDR2 SNEGSKA (reference sequence). CDR3 amino acids: CSARGLAAGRPYEQYF.

V usage is TRBV20-1 and J usage is TRBJ2-2; TCRdb gives TRBD1 as the D gene, but with no DNA this cannot be confirmed. The CDR3 length is 12 residues. CDR1 is DFQATT, CDR2 SNEGSKA, per germline (reference sequence). CDR3 amino acids: CSADKGLGELFF.

This chain links TRBV3-1 with TRBJ2-1; no DNA is available, so the TRBD2 call from TCRdb remains unchecked. Germline loops: CDR1 LGHDT, CDR2 YNNKEL (reference sequence). This CDR3 spans 15 amino acids. The CDR3 sequence is CASSQDPASFDEQFF.

V and J are TRBV12-3 or TRBV12-4 and TRBJ1-1. This CDR3 contains 13 residues. CDR3 loop: CASTSSVGSEAFF.

The chain couples TRBV6-2 or TRBV6-3 to TRBJ2-5; TCRdb outputs TRBD1, but without DNA this stays unchecked. CDR3 size: 14 residues. Germline loops: CDR1 MNHEY, CDR2 SVGEGT. CDR3 sequence reads: CASSPPQGWETQYF.

CDR3: CAISESAERSEQYF. This rearrangement joins TRBV10-3 to TRBJ2-7. This CDR3 has 14 residues. Germline-derived CDR1 and CDR2 are ENHRY and SYGVKD.

This rearrangement joins TRBV7-2 to TRBJ2-3; TCRdb lists TRBD1, though no DNA is available to test this call. This CDR3 contains 15 residues. Germline V gives CDR1 SGHTA, CDR2 FQGNSA. The CDR3: CASSFMGTGADTQYF.

Here the CDR3 reads CASSQMRTHTDTQYF. The genes are TRBV14 and TRBJ2-3; TCRdb indicates TRBD2, and absent DNA this call remains unverified. CDR3 size: 15 residues. CDR1 is SGHDN and CDR2 is FVKESK in the germline V gene.

The chain is built from TRBV20-1 and TRBJ2-1; as DNA is missing, the TRBD2 call by TCRdb cannot be tested. The CDR3 covers 16 residues. Germline-derived CDR1 and CDR2 are DFQATT and SNEGSKA (reference sequence). The CDR3 is CSARDLLQRDGNEQFF.

The rearrangement links TRBV15 to TRBJ1-3. CDR1 and CDR2 (germline): LNHNV, YYDKDF (reference sequence). The CDR3 loop spans 14 amino acids. The CDR3 spells CATSVGHSGNTIYF. Using reference TRBV15 and TRBJ1-3 for the parts outside the CDR3, the full variable domain is DAMVIQNPRYQVTQFGKPVTLSCSQTLNHNVMYWYQQKSSQAPKLLFHYYDKDFNNEADTPDNFQSRRPNTSFCFLDIRSPGLGDTAMYLCATSVGHSGNTIYFGEGSWLTVV.

The chain employs TRBV7-3 and TRBJ2-3. The germline CDR1 and CDR2 sequences are SGHTA and FQGTGA. This CDR3 has 12 amino acids. The CDR3: CASSSDWDTQYF.

J is TRBJ2-2 and V is TRBV14; TCRdb's D gene call, TRBD2, goes unchecked for lack of DNA. Germline values: CDR1 SGHDN, CDR2 FVKESK. This CDR3 has 14 amino acids. This CDR3 reads CASSRTSNTGELFF.

V usage is TRBV20-1 and J usage is TRBJ2-7; TCRdb's assignment of TRBD1 cannot be checked, as there is no DNA. CDR3 length: 13 residues. Germline assignment: CDR1 DFQATT and CDR2 SNEGSKA (reference sequence). The CDR3 here is CSADRDGHYEQYF.

This sequence joins TRBV24-1 and TRBJ2-3; TCRdb reports TRBD2, a call that lacks DNA to check it against. This CDR3 region has 18 residues. CDR1 KGHDR and CDR2 SFDVKD come from the germline V gene. CDR3 loop: CATSDRTSGRDLTDTQYF.

This rearrangement joins TRBV3-1 to TRBJ2-1; absent DNA, TCRdb's TRBD1 call cannot be checked. This CDR3 is built from 16 residues. Germline CDR1 LGHDT, CDR2 YNNKEL (reference sequence). Here the CDR3 reads CASSQVVGVSYNEQFF.

J is TRBJ2-5 and V is TRBV5-1; TCRdb calls TRBD2, which cannot be checked without DNA. Germline CDR1 SGHRS, CDR2 YFSETQ. This CDR3 spans 18 amino acids. CDR3 sequence: CASRATGQAKRLQETQYF.